The entry below gives a single T cell receptor beta chain sequence along with its context. Its specificity is not known. This table comes from immunoSEQ multiplex PCR, and its TCRdb copy is limited to in-frame clones, with some not included. The table records fewer than 90,000 clones, around three quarters of them present only once. The data stem from a study of T cells in localized non-small cell lung cancer. Study findings and constraints: Owing to sequencing of a solitary tumor region, heterogeneity cannot be discounted.

With 6 bases clipped from V and 0 bases from J, the junction kept 4 bases outside the gene matches. The CDR3 covers 16 residues. From germline, CDR1 is MNHEY and CDR2 SMNVEV (reference sequence). The chain uses TRBV27 and TRBJ2-6; the match to TRBD1 covers 8 bases. This specimen was PBMCs, taken before any cancer treatment. The sequence was obtained from a man between 35 and 75 years old with stage II squamous cell lung carcinoma. CDR3 sequence: CASSRTGSSGANVLTF. The CDR3 DNA is TGTGCCAGCAGCCGGACAGGGAGCTCTGGGGCCAACGTCCTGACTTTC.